What follows are 28 T cell receptor beta chains derived from one specimen sequenced in a study of vaccination effects on CD4 cells after COVID-19 (dated by TCRdb to between 2020 and 2023). To identify antigen-specific CD4+ T cell clonotypes by their expansion, the ViraFEST assay first stimulated PBMC with viral peptide pools and then applied TCR sequencing. After approximately eleven days of culture, CD4+ T cells were isolated with the EasySep CD4+ T cell isolation kit. Negative nucleocapsid antibody results before and after vaccination confirmed that the healthy vaccine recipients had no prior SARS-CoV-2 infection. Antigens for these TCRs are unknown. Libraries were made using the immunoSEQ multiplex PCR assay. The table was pulled from immuneACCESS by TCRdb, which kept in-frame rearrangements only. Such tables lose some clones; where checked, under half of the loss comes from unresolved V genes, and the rest has no known cause. The sample table lists 71,000 or so clones, approximately 72% of them with a count of one. The ten top clones hold 4% of the sample.

The material sequenced was CD4+ T cells from PBMCs cultured with HCoV-OC43 spike peptides, taken before COVID-19 vaccination. Per the publication, the cell subset or site label means: HCoV-OC43 spike overlapping peptide pool stimulation. Source of these receptors: a human donor who received a COVID-19 vaccine.

This rearrangement joins TRBV3-1 (or the pseudogene TRBV3-2) to TRBJ1-3, with TRBD1 identical over 9 bases. Trimming took 4 bases from V and 3 from J; bases not matched to a gene: 7. Germline assignment: CDR1 LGHDT and CDR2 YNNKEL (reference sequence). CDR3 length: 16 residues. CDR3 DNA sequence: TGTGCCAGCAGCCCAGGACAGGGGACGGGTGGAAACACCATATATTTT. Encoded protein: CASSPGQGTGGNTIYF.

This chain joins TRBV19 and TRBJ1-1, with D possibly being TRBD1 (5 bases). CDR1 and CDR2 (germline): LNHDA, SQIVND (reference sequence). CDR3 length equals 14 residues. The CDR3 coding sequence is TGTGCAAGCCTGGGGCGAGGCGGGGGGATTGAAGCTTTCTTT. Its protein is CASLGRGGGIEAFF.

The genes are TRBV9 and TRBJ2-3, with D possibly matching TRBD1 (5 bases). The CDR3 has 15 residues. V was pared by 4 bases and J by 2 bases, with 14 bases between. Germline V gene data show CDR1 as SGDLS and CDR2 as YYNGEE. The CDR3 region is CASSPRQILTDTQYF. The CDR3 DNA sequence: TGTGCCAGCAGCCCCCGACAGATACTCACAGATACGCAGTATTTT.

This sequence joins TRBV3-1 (or the pseudogene TRBV3-2) and TRBJ2-3, with 7 bases aligning to TRBD2. CDR3 length: 15 residues. The germline CDR1 and CDR2 sequences are LGHDT and YNNKEL (reference sequence). Trimming at V came to 5 bases and at J to 2 bases, leaving 7 bases not matched to a gene. CDR3 nucleotide sequence: TGTGCCAGCAGCTCGGGGGGACTACCCACAGATACGCAGTATTTT. It codes for CASSSGGLPTDTQYF.

This clone was seen only once. The chain has TRBV28 and TRBJ1-4; TRBD1 is a possible D gene (5 bases). Trimming stripped 6 bases from V and 3 bases from J, with 8 bases between. Germline V gene sequence: CDR1 MDHEN, CDR2 SYDVKM. The CDR3 loop spans 13 amino acids. CDR3 sequence (DNA): TGTGCCAGCAGAACGGGGCCTAATGAAAAACTGTTTTTT. Residues: CASRTGPNEKLFF.

V usage is TRBV6-5 and J usage is TRBJ1-1, with D possibly being TRBD1 (6 bases). The CDR3 covers 15 residues. Trimming removed 4 bases from V and 6 bases from J, with 18 bases in between. CDR1 is MNHEY, CDR2 SVGAGI, per germline. This CDR3 is CASSFDRGAVSEAFF. The CDR3 DNA reads TGTGCCAGCAGTTTTGATCGGGGGGCAGTCTCTGAAGCTTTCTTT.

The V gene is TRBV4-2, the J gene TRBJ2-3; 13 nucleotides line up with TRBD2. Trimming took 1 base from V and 1 from J; bases not matched to a gene: 11. Germline loops: CDR1 LGHNA, CDR2 YNFKEQ. The CDR3 is made up of 20 amino acids. This CDR3 is CASSQGPLAGGLGGTDTQYF. The CDR3 DNA is TGTGCCAGCAGCCAAGGCCCACTAGCGGGGGGGCTAGGGGGCACAGATACGCAGTATTTT.

The V and J genes are TRBV10-1 and TRBJ1-6; 9 bases line up with TRBD1. CDR3 length equals 17 residues. V shed 3 bases, J shed 5 bases, and the junction held 8 bases outside the gene matches. CDR1 is WNHNN, CDR2 SYGVQD, per germline (reference sequence). CDR3 in amino acids: CASSEGTGGNNNSPLHF. Written as DNA, the CDR3 is TGCGCCAGCAGTGAAGGCACAGGGGGCAATAATAATTCACCCCTCCACTTT.

The rearrangement joins TRBV5-4 to TRBJ2-1; D perhaps matches TRBD2 (5 bases). V was pared by 0 bases and J by 3 bases, with 10 bases between. The CDR3 totals 15 residues. Germline V CDR1 and CDR2: SGHNT, YYREEE (reference sequence). CDR3 coding DNA: TGTGCCAGCAGCTTGGGCGGGCCAAACTACAATGAGCAGTTCTTC. Encoded protein: CASSLGGPNYNEQFF.

This sequence joins TRBV5-1 and TRBJ2-1; 9 bases line up with TRBD1. The J segment lost 5 bases and the V segment lost 7 bases, leaving 7 bases of the junction unmatched. Germline assignment: CDR1 SGHRS and CDR2 YFSETQ. The CDR3 consists of 14 residues. CDR3 sequence: CASQQGASDNEQFF. DNA for the CDR3: TGCGCCAGCCAACAGGGGGCGAGTGACAATGAGCAGTTCTTC.

This clone was seen just once. This chain joins TRBV20-1 and TRBJ2-1; no clear D. Germline V gene lookup returns CDR1 DFQATT and CDR2 SNEGSKA (reference sequence). Trimming stripped 5 bases from V and 5 bases from J, with 7 bases between. The CDR3 consists of 11 residues. CDR3 in DNA: TGCAGTGCTGACGATCACAATGAGCAGTTCTTC. It is translated as CSADDHNEQFF.

This clone was seen only a few times. The gene calls are TRBV28 and TRBJ1-2, with D maybe TRBD1 (5 bases). CDR1 MDHEN and CDR2 SYDVKM come from the germline V gene. The CDR3 spans 14 residues. The V end lost 4 bases, the J end lost 4 bases, and 13 bases lay between the germline ends. The CDR3 sequence is CASSSVLGGYGYTF. The CDR3 DNA follows: TGTGCCAGCAGTTCTGTGCTCGGGGGCTATGGCTACACCTTC.

The genes are TRBV5-4 and TRBJ1-3; D gene uncertain. From germline, CDR1 is SGHNT and CDR2 YYREEE (reference sequence). Trimming removed 0 bases from V and 4 bases from J, with 11 bases in between. CDR3 length equals 15 residues. CDR3 bases: TGTGCCAGCAGCTTGGGATGGGAGAAGGGAAACACCATATATTTT. Its protein product is CASSLGWEKGNTIYF.

CDR3 amino acids: CASRPIQGFEQYV. The CDR3, as DNA: TGTGCCAGCAGGCCAATTCAGGGTTTCGAGCAGTACGTC. The genes are TRBV27 and TRBJ2-7; D perhaps matches TRBD1 (5 bases). The CDR3 is made up of 13 amino acids. V was trimmed by 6 bases and J by 6 bases, leaving 15 bases between them. The germline gives CDR1 MNHEY, CDR2 SMNVEV (reference sequence).

V and J are TRBV6-5 and TRBJ1-5; D gene uncertain. This CDR3 region has 12 residues. Trimming stripped 6 bases from V and 2 bases from J, with 5 bases between. Germline V gene data show CDR1 as MNHEY and CDR2 as SVGAGI. The DNA of the CDR3 is TGTGCCAGCAGCGGGGGCAATCAGCCCCAGCATTTT. Residues: CASSGGNQPQHF.

This sequence joins TRBV7-2 and TRBJ1-3; D is ambiguous. CDR1 and CDR2 (germline): SGHTA, FQGNSA. The CDR3 runs to 14 residues. V dropped 3 bases and J dropped 0 bases, with 6 bases sitting between them. CDR3 loop: CASSFDNSGNTIYF. The CDR3 DNA is TGTGCCAGCAGCTTCGACAACTCTGGAAACACCATATATTTT.

This clone has only a few counts. The chain combines TRBV9 with TRBJ2-2; 8 bases match TRBD2. Germline CDR1 and CDR2: SGDLS and YYNGEE. CDR3 length: 16 amino acids. After removal of 0 bases from V and 1 base from J, the junction contained 2 bases not matched to a gene. CDR3 loop: CASSVALAGNTGELFF. The CDR3 bases are TGTGCCAGCAGCGTAGCGCTAGCGGGGAACACCGGGGAGCTGTTTTTT.

This chain uses TRBV19 with TRBJ2-3; 9 nucleotides match TRBD1. Germline lookup yields CDR1 LNHDA and CDR2 SQIVND (reference sequence). The CDR3 has 14 residues. Germline trimming cut 5 bases from V and 3 bases from J; bases unmatched to any gene: 3. The CDR3 region is CASSRGQGTDTQYF. In DNA form, the CDR3 reads TGTGCCAGTAGTCGCGGACAGGGGACAGATACGCAGTATTTT.

The chain employs TRBV7-2 and TRBJ1-1; the match to TRBD1 covers 7 bases. The CDR3 runs 14 residues. Germline CDR1 reads SGHTA; CDR2 reads FQGNSA. After removal of 5 bases from V and 4 bases from J, the junction contained 7 bases not matched to a gene. CDR3 sequence: CASSPHQGGTEAFF. The CDR3 DNA sequence: TGTGCCAGCAGCCCCCACCAGGGGGGCACTGAAGCTTTCTTT. Supplemented by reference TRBV7-2 and TRBJ1-1, the full variable domain reads GAGVSQSPSNKVTEKGKDVELRCDPISGHTALYWYRQSLGQGLEFLIYFQGNSAPDKSGLPSDRFSAERTGGSVSTLTIQRTQQEDSAVYLCASSPHQGGTEAFFGQGTRLTVV.

This chain's CDR3 is CASSYFLSSGNTIYF. In DNA form, the CDR3 reads TGTGCCAGCAGTTACTTTTTGAGCTCTGGAAACACCATATATTTT. This chain uses TRBV6-6 with TRBJ1-3; D is undetermined. Germline lookup yields CDR1 MNHNY and CDR2 SVGAGI (reference sequence). Deletions cut 1 base from V and 0 bases from J, with 7 bases between. The CDR3 is 15 amino acids.

V and J are TRBV5-1 and TRBJ1-1; 7 bases agree with TRBD1. The V segment lost 2 bases and the J segment 1 base; nucleotides outside the gene matches: 8. Germline assignment: CDR1 SGHRS and CDR2 YFSETQ. The CDR3 consists of 16 residues. The CDR3 DNA is TGCGCCAGCAGCTTTAGACAGGGAGGACGGAACACTGAAGCTTTCTTT. The encoded protein is CASSFRQGGRNTEAFF.

This clone was detected only a few times. The gene calls are TRBV29-1 and TRBJ1-1, with no clear D. Germline V gene lookup returns CDR1 SQVTM and CDR2 ANQGSEA. Trimming pared 4 bases from V and 0 bases from J, leaving 12 bases between. CDR3 length: 14 amino acids. The CDR3 protein is CSVGVSYMNTEAFF. CDR3 DNA: TGCAGCGTTGGTGTTTCGTACATGAACACTGAAGCTTTCTTT.

CDR3 nucleotides: TGTGCCAGCTCACCAAGGGGCAGTGCGGATACGCAGTATTTT. It specifies CASSPRGSADTQYF. The V and J genes are TRBV18 and TRBJ2-3; a weak D match, TRBD1 (5 bases). The CDR3 extends over 14 amino acids. Trimming pared 2 bases from V and 6 bases from J, leaving 12 bases between. Germline V gives CDR1 KGHSH, CDR2 LQKENI.

The J gene is TRBJ1-2, the V gene TRBV2; D gene ambiguous. Deletions cut 0 bases from V and 9 bases from J, with 14 bases between. CDR1 is SNHLY, CDR2 FYNNEI, per germline. This CDR3 comprises 14 residues. The CDR3 DNA follows: TGTGCCAGCAGTGAAGCACCGGGTTCTGGGCGCTACACCTTC. It codes for CASSEAPGSGRYTF.

This chain connects TRBV9 to TRBJ1-2, with D tentatively TRBD1 (5 bases). V shed 0 bases and J shed 0 bases, with 9 bases lying between them. This CDR3 is built from 15 residues. The germline V gene encodes CDR1 SGDLS and CDR2 YYNGEE. CDR3 in amino acids: CASSVAGRANYGYTF. CDR3 nucleotides: TGTGCCAGCAGCGTAGCGGGCAGGGCTAACTATGGCTACACCTTC.

The chain couples TRBV5-1 to TRBJ1-1; D possibly corresponds to TRBD1 (5 bases). Deletions cut 1 base from V and 6 bases from J, with 22 bases between. Germline loops: CDR1 SGHRS, CDR2 YFSETQ. This CDR3 region has 17 residues. The CDR3 DNA sequence: TGCGCCAGCAGCTTGAAGTTACAAACCCGGGGGAGCGCTGAAGCTTTCTTT. It is translated as CASSLKLQTRGSAEAFF.

This clone has only a few counts. The chain is built from TRBV12-3 or TRBV12-4 and TRBJ1-1; no firm D call. This CDR3 spans 12 amino acids. V was cut by 3 bases and J by 14 bases, with 16 bases left in between. CDR3 residues: CASSLGNPWKFF. The CDR3 DNA sequence: TGTGCCAGCAGTTTGGGAAACCCCTGGAAGTTCTTT.

This chain uses TRBV7-2 with TRBJ2-5; 7 positions match TRBD2. Per the germline V gene, CDR1 is SGHTA and CDR2 is FQGNSA. The CDR3 sequence is 14 residues long. Trimming removed 6 bases from V and 9 bases from J; junction bases left unmatched: 13. This chain's CDR3 is CASRLGGARSAQYF. DNA of the CDR3: TGTGCCAGCAGATTGGGAGGGGCCCGGTCGGCCCAGTACTTC.